A selection of T cell receptor beta chains follows, all from one sample in a study of cytomegalovirus exposure and HLA in healthy donors. Here immunoSEQ multiplex PCR was the method, and the copy in TCRdb shows in-frame clones only, minus some. The sample gives 150,000 to 200,000 clones, 86% of which show up once; more than 5.5% is in the top ten. The sample consisted of PBMCs. Receptor source: a man aged 30 to 45 in good health and CMV-seropositive. Each CDR3 is given with its conserved first and last residue. A D gene is named only where the DNA matches it firmly. Expanded clones are given a class, and other clones once, few, many or no size at all.

J gene | V gene | D gene | clone size | CDR3 protein | CDR3 DNA
TRBJ1-2 | TRBV7-3 | NA | few | CASSLSPTAGYTF | TGTGCCAGCAGCTTAAGCCCGACGGCTGGCTACACCTTC
TRBJ1-1 | TRBV5-1 | TRBD1 | NA | CASSSSGTGYIDTEAFF | TGCGCCAGCAGCTCATCCGGGACAGGGTATATCGACACTGAAGCTTTCTTT
TRBJ2-7 | TRBV9 | TRBD1 | NA | CASSVEPGTGTYEQYF | TGTGCCAGCAGCGTAGAGCCAGGGACAGGGACCTACGAGCAGTACTTC
TRBJ1-3 | TRBV7-2 | TRBD1 | NA | CASSPTQGAGNTIYF | TGTGCCAGCAGCCCGACACAGGGGGCGGGAAACACCATATATTTT
TRBJ2-6 | TRBV29-1 | NA | NA | CSAGDVTSGANVLTF | TGCAGCGCAGGGGACGTAACCTCTGGGGCCAACGTCCTGACTTTC
TRBJ1-2 | TRBV6-1 | NA | NA | CASSDVESGYTF | TGTGCCAGCAGTGATGTCGAATCTGGCTACACCTTC
TRBJ2-7 | TRBV6-5 | NA | NA | CASSSGTRGYEQYF | TGTGCCAGCAGTTCCGGGACAAGAGGCTACGAGCAGTACTTC
TRBJ1-4 | TRBV5-1 | NA | NA | CAGAATNEKLFF | TGCGCTGGGGCAGCAACTAATGAAAAACTGTTTTTT
TRBJ1-1 | TRBV4-1 | NA | NA | CASSQEAGRATEAFF | TGCGCCAGCAGCCAAGAGGCAGGGAGGGCCACTGAAGCTTTCTTT
TRBJ2-3 | TRBV6-1 | NA | NA | CASSEWGTGGSDTQYF | TGTGCCAGCAGTGAATGGGGTACAGGTGGTTCAGATACGCAGTATTTT
TRBJ2-3 | TRBV7-2 | TRBD2 | NA | CASTPSGSITDTQYF | TGTGCCAGCACCCCCAGCGGGAGCATCACAGATACGCAGTATTTT
TRBJ2-1 | TRBV5-1 | TRBD2 | NA | CASSWRTSGAFYNEQFF | TGCGCCAGCAGCTGGAGGACTAGCGGGGCCTTTTACAATGAGCAGTTCTTC
TRBJ1-2 | TRBV29-1 | TRBD1 | NA | CSVPSLPTGGHGYTF | TGCAGCGTTCCCTCCCTCCCGACAGGGGGCCATGGCTACACCTTC
TRBJ2-3 | TRBV28 | NA | few | CASTVTGGADTQYF | TGTGCCAGCACTGTGACAGGAGGGGCAGATACGCAGTATTTT
TRBJ2-2 | TRBV18 | NA | NA | CASSPTADGELFF | TGTGCCAGCTCACCAACAGCTGACGGGGAGCTGTTTTTT
TRBJ2-7 | TRBV5-1 | NA | few | CASSLEGGNEQYF | TGCGCCAGCAGCTTGGAGGGTGGTAACGAGCAGTACTTC
TRBJ2-7 | TRBV4-3 | NA | NA | CASSLGTDLYEQYF | TGCGCCAGCAGCCTAGGGACGGACCTTTACGAGCAGTACTTC
TRBJ2-7 | TRBV30 | NA | NA | CAWSSDTNEQYF | TGTGCCTGGAGTTCGGACACTAACGAGCAGTACTTC
TRBJ1-4 | TRBV15 | NA | NA | CATSRESGSGQLFF | TGTGCCACCAGCAGAGAGTCCGGGAGCGGACAACTGTTTTTT
TRBJ2-7 | TRBV5-6 | TRBD2 | NA | CASSLGTSGNHEQYF | TGTGCCAGCAGCCTAGGGACTAGCGGGAATCACGAGCAGTACTTC
TRBJ1-2 | TRBV6-4 | NA | NA | CASSERFRDNHGYTF | TGTGCCAGCAGTGAAAGGTTCAGGGATAACCATGGCTACACCTTC
TRBJ2-7 | TRBV14 | NA | NA | CASSHSVRHRDEQYF | TGTGCCAGCAGCCATTCGGTCCGCCACCGGGACGAGCAGTACTTC
TRBJ2-5 | TRBV29-1 | TRBD2 | NA | CSSGGAGGQETQYF | TGCAGCTCTGGAGGAGCGGGGGGGCAAGAGACCCAGTACTTC
TRBJ1-6 | TRBV6-5 | TRBD1 | NA | CASRAPGTGSSPLHF | TGTGCCAGCAGGGCCCCCGGGACAGGGTCTTCACCCCTCCACTTT
TRBJ1-2 | TRBV19 | TRBD1 | NA | CASTPWGQGGWQGYTF | TGTGCCAGTACCCCCTGGGGACAGGGAGGTTGGCAAGGCTACACCTTC
TRBJ2-7 | TRBV9 | TRBD2 | NA | CASSPSGRRSVYEQYF | TGTGCCAGCAGCCCTAGCGGGAGAAGGTCCGTCTACGAGCAGTACTTC
TRBJ2-7 | TRBV2 | NA | NA | CASTGVYEQYF | TGTGCCAGCACAGGGGTCTACGAGCAGTACTTC
TRBJ2-5 | TRBV6-5 | NA | NA | CASNRGGTQYF | TGTGCCAGCAATCGGGGAGGGACCCAGTACTTC
TRBJ2-2 | TRBV15 | TRBD2 | NA | CATSRGLAGATGELFF | TGTGCCACCAGCAGAGGCCTAGCGGGAGCTACCGGGGAGCTGTTTTTT
TRBJ1-3 | TRBV7-6 | NA | NA | CASALGARGNTIYF | TGTGCCTCAGCATTGGGGGCCAGGGGAAACACCATATATTTT
TRBJ1-5 | TRBV19 | NA | many | CASSIIPRVGEPQHF | TGTGCCAGTAGTATAATTCCCAGGGTCGGGGAGCCCCAGCATTTT
TRBJ2-7 | TRBV28 | TRBD1 | once | CASSRQGTYEQYF | TGTGCCAGCAGTCGACAGGGTACCTACGAGCAGTACTTC
TRBJ2-7 | TRBV27 | NA | NA | CASSLLGGYEQYF | TGTGCCAGCAGTTTACTGGGCGGTTACGAGCAGTACTTC
TRBJ2-6 | TRBV7-7 | TRBD1 | NA | CASSLGTGHRSGANVLTF | TGTGCCAGCAGCTTAGGGACAGGGCATCGCTCTGGGGCCAACGTCCTGACTTTC
TRBJ1-1 | TRBV5-1 | NA | NA | CASSWTAVYLNTEAFF | TGCGCCAGCAGCTGGACAGCCGTTTATTTGAACACTGAAGCTTTCTTT
TRBJ2-1 | TRBV11-2 | NA | once | CASSSTQDSELYNEQFF | TGTGCCAGCAGCTCCACCCAGGACTCGGAACTTTACAATGAGCAGTTCTTC
TRBJ1-5 | TRBV28 | NA | once | CASSRNGNQPQHF | TGTGCCAGCAGTCGTAATGGCAATCAGCCCCAGCATTTT